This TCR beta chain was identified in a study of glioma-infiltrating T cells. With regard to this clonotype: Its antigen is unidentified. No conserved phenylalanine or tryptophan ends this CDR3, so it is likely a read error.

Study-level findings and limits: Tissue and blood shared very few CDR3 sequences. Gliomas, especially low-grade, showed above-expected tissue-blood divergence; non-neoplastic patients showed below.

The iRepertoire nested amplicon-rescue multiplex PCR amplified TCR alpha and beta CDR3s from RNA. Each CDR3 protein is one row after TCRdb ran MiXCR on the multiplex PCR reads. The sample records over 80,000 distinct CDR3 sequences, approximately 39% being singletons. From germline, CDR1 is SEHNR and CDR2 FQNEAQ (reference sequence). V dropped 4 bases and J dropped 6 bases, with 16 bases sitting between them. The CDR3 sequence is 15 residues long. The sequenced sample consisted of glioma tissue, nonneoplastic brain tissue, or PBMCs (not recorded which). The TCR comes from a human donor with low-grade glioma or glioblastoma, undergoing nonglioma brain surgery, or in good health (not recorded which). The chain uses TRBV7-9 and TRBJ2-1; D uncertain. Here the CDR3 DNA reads TGTGCCAGCAGCTACTTAACCGGGCCCTGCAATGAGCAGTTCTTA. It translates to CASSYLTGPCNEQFL.